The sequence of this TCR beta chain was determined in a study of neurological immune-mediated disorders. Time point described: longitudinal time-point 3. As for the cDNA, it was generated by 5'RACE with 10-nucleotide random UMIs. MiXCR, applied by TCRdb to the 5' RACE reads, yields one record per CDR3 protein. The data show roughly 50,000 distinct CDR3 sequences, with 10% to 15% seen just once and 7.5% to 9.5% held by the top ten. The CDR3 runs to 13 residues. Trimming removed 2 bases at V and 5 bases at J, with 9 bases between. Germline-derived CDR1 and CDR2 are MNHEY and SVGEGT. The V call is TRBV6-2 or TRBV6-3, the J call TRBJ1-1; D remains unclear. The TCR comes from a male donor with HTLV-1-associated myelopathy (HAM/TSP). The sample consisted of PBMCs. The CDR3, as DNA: TGTGCCAGCAGTTACGGTCGGGAGACTGAAGCTTTCTTT. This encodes CASSYGRETEAFF.